This TCR beta chain was captured by sequencing in a study of T cells expressing NK-cell markers. In the study overall: Underlying the TCR beta repertoires were sorted CD3+CD56+NKG2C+, CD3+CD56+NKG2C- and CD3+CD56-NKG2C+ T cells.

5'RACE template switching built TCR beta cDNA with unique molecular identifiers. After re-calling the 5' RACE reads, TCRdb lists one entry per CDR3 protein, DNA absent. The sample data list some 190,000 distinct CDR3 sequences. Study outcomes and limitations: The CD3+CD56-NKG2C+ fraction of a handful of donors was likewise dominated by these clonotypes.

Points on this clonotype: Its target is unknown.

The sequence came from a man aged 18-69 years in good health. The sequenced sample was blood T cells: a sorted CD56 or NKG2C T cell subset, CD4+ or CD8+ T cells, or bulk PBMC T cells (not recorded which).

The CDR3 here is CASSYGIQETQYF. The chain couples TRBV6-2 or TRBV6-3 to TRBJ2-5. This CDR3 is 13 amino acids long. Germline V lookup: CDR1 MNHEY, CDR2 SVGEGT.